The sequence of this T cell receptor (beta chain) was determined in a study of spatial heterogeneity in lung cancer (dated by TCRdb to about 2019). General notes on the study: Donors were under 95 patients with early-stage, untreated non-small cell lung cancer from the lung TRACERx cohort. Follow-up PBMC samples were sequenced whenever available, and the median time to follow-up was 2 to 3 years after resection. In the raw uncorrected reads, each unique combination of TCR and UMI appeared more than ten times on average. At surgery, both alpha and beta chains were TCR-sequenced in roughly 230 tumor regions, approximately 64 matched nontumor lung samples and a few dozen PBMC samples. Beta-chain transcripts were consistently detected in greater numbers than alpha-chain transcripts, which likely reflects a higher abundance of beta-chain transcripts. Nonsynonymous mutation counts, determined by whole-exome sequencing of tumor tissue, were related to features of the TCR repertoire. The study quantitatively compared TCR alpha and beta repertoires across multiple tumor regions, matched nontumor lung and blood in non-small cell lung cancer.

In this sample, this clonotype turned up a few times. Its antigen is unknown. The sample holds no much larger clone one base away, and base qualities are not on file. What the authors observed across the whole study: Ubiquitous expanded tumor TCRs showed up in blood more often at tumor resection than at routine follow-up. Additional single-cell paired TCR alpha and beta sequencing was considered necessary to confirm, at a functional level, the hypothesis that regional TCRs recognize regional mutations. Only around 15 patients were included in the comparisons of baseline and follow-up blood repertoires.

Receptor amplification or capture employed 5' RACE. Sequencing was performed on a NextSeq 500. The TCR library protocol attached a unique molecular identifier to each TCR cDNA molecule to allow correction of PCR and sequencing errors. The authors' analysis ran thus. TCR identification, UMI-based error correction and CDR3 extraction were all carried out with Decombinator tools. Expanded TCRs were defined as those above a frequency of 2 per 1,000, corresponding to the top 1% of the tumor frequency distribution. Each repertoire was subsampled 100 times to 5,000 TCRs, after which Renyi diversity was computed with the R vegan package. To build CDR3 similarity networks, amino acid triplet string-kernel similarity was used, and CDR3s were connected when their pairwise similarity was above 0.82. The public reads were run again by TCRdb, first through fastp at Q25 and then through MiXCR, and only productive beta chains were kept. Rows matching on CDR3 protein sequence are summarized as one entry with the most common DNA and genes. What appears here as the V and J calls and clone size reflects TCRdb's work, not the paper's. The sample includes about 46,000 distinct CDR3 sequences, with 12% observed a single time. The leading ten clones occupy 30% to 40% of the sample.

Inclusive of the bounding cysteine and phenylalanine, the CDR3 is 13 residues long. The only DNA kept is the CDR3, 39 bases in frame from the first base. The germline ends are 7 bases apart after V is trimmed by 1 base and J by 1 base. The germline V gene supplies CDR1 SQVTM and CDR2 ANQGSEA. The intended sense of this specimen's time point label: blood at routine non-recurrence follow-up after resection. Whole RNA extracted from tumor and nontumor lung tissue, or from cryopreserved PBMC samples, was used for TCR sequencing without cell sorting. Patients were selected for TCR sequencing only if sufficient RNA was available from at least two tumor regions.

The sequence was collected from a male donor with early-stage non-small cell lung cancer. The source was PBMCs, collected at follow-up. The chain is assembled from TRBV29-1 and TRBJ1-1; TRBD1 might be the D gene, on 6 matching bases. DNA sequence: TGCAGCGTTGAAGGGGGGCAGAACACTGAAGCTTTCTTT. Its coded protein is CSVEGGQNTEAFF.